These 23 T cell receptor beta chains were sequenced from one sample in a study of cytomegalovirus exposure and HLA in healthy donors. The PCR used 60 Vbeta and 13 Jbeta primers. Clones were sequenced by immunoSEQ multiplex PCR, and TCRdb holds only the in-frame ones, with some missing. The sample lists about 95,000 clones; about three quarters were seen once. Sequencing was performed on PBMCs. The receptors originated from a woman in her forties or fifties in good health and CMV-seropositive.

The CDR3 region has the DNA TGTGCCAGCAGACAAGTAGCGGGCCGAACCTACGAGCAGTACTTC. Translated, it gives CASRQVAGRTYEQYF. The V and J genes are TRBV6-5 and TRBJ2-7; TRBD2 aligns across 7 bases. Germline CDR1 and CDR2: MNHEY and SVGAGI. The CDR3 spans 15 residues. V shed 6 bases and J 2 bases; nucleotides not matched to a gene: 10.

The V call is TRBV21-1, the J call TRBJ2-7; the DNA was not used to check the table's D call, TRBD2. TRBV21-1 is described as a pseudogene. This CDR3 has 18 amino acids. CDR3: CASSNTKGTVARTYEQYF. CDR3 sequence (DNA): TGTGCCAGCAGCAACACCAAGGGGACTGTGGCTAGAACCTACGAGCAGTACTTC.

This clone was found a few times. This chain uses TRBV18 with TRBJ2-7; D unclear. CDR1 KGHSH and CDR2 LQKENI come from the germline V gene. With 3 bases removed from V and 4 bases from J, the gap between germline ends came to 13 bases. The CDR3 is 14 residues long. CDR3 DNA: TGTGCCAGCTCACCGGTAGCACCCCATTACGAGCAGTACTTC. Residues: CASSPVAPHYEQYF.

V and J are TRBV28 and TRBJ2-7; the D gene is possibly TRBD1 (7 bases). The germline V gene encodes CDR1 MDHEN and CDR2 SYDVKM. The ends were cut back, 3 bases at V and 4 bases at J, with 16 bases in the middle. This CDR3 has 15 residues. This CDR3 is CASSFLRQGGYEQYF. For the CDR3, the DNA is TGTGCCAGCAGTTTTCTTAGGCAGGGGGGATACGAGCAGTACTTC.

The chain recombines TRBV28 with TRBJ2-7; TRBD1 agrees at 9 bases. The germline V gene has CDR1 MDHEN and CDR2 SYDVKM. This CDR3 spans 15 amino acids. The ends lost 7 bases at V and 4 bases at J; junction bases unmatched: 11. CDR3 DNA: TGTGCCAGCACCCCGGTACAGGGGGCGCGGTACGAGCAGTACTTC. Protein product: CASTPVQGARYEQYF.

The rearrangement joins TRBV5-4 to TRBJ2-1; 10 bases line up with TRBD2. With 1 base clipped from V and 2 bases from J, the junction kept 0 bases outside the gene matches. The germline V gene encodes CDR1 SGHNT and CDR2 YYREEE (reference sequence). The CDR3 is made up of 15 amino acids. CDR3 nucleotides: TGTGCCAGCAGCTTGACTAGCGGGACCTACAATGAGCAGTTCTTC. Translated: CASSLTSGTYNEQFF.

The CDR3 spells CAISESGTSTLLYNEQFF. CDR3 sequence (DNA): TGTGCCATCAGTGAGTCGGGGACTAGCACACTCCTATACAATGAGCAGTTCTTC. The V gene is TRBV10-3, the J gene TRBJ2-1; 9 bases align to TRBD2. The V segment lost 0 bases and the J segment 4 bases; nucleotides outside the gene matches: 10. The CDR3 sequence is 18 residues long. Germline loops: CDR1 ENHRY, CDR2 SYGVKD.

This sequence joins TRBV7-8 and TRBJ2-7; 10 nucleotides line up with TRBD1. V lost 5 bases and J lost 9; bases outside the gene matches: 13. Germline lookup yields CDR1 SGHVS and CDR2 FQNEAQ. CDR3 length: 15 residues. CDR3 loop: CASSRGQGEFGVQYF. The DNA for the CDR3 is TGTGCCAGCAGCAGAGGACAGGGGGAATTCGGTGTGCAGTACTTC.

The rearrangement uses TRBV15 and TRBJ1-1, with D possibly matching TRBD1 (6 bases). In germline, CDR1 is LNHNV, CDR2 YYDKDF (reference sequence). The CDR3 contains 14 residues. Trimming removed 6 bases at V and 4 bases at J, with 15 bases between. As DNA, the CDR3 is TGTGCCACCAGGCCCAGGGGACGGACCACTGAAGCTTTCTTT. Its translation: CATRPRGRTTEAFF.

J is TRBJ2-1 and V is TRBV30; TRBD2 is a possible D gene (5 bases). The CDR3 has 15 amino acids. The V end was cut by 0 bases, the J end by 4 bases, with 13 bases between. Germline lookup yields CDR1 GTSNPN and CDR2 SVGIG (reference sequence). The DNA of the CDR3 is TGTGCCTGGAGTGTTAAGAGCGGCCGTTACAATGAGCAGTTCTTC. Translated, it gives CAWSVKSGRYNEQFF.

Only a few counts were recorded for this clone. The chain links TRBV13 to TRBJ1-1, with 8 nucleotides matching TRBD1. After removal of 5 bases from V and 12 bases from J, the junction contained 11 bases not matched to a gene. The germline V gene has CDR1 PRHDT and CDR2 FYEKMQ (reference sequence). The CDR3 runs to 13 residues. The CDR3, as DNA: TGTGCCAGCAGCCGCCAGGGGGCGAGTAGAACTTTCTTT. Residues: CASSRQGASRTFF.

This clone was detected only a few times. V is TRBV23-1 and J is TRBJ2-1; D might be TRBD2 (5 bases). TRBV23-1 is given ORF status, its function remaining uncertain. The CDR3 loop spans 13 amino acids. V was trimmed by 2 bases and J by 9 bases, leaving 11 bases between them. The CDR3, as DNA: TGCGCCAGCAGTCAAAGGAGAGGAGGTGAGCAGTTCTTC. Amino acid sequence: CASSQRRGGEQFF.

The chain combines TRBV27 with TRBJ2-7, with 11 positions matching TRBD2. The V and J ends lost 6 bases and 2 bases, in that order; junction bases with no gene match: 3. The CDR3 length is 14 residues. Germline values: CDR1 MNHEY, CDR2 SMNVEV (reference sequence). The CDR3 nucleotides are TGTGCCAGCAGCGGGACTAGCGGTACCTACGAGCAGTACTTC. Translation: CASSGTSGTYEQYF.

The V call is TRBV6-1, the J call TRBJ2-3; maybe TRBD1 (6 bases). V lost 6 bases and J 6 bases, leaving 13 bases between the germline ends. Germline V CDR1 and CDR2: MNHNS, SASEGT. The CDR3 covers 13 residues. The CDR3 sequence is CASRVEGVDTQYF. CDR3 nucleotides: TGTGCCAGCAGGGTCGAGGGGGTGGATACGCAGTATTTT.

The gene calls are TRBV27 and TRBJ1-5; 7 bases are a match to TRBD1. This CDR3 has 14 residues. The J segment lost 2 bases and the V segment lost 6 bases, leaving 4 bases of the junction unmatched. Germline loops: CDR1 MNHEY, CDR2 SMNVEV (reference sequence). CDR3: CASRPTGGNQPQHF. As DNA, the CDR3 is TGTGCCAGCAGACCCACAGGGGGCAATCAGCCCCAGCATTTT.

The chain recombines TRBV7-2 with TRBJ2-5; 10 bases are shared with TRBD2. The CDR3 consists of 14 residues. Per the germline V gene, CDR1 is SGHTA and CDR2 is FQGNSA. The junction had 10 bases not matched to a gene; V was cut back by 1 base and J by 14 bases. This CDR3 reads CASSLVPSGSTRYF. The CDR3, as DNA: TGTGCCAGCAGCTTAGTCCCTAGCGGGAGCACTCGATACTTC. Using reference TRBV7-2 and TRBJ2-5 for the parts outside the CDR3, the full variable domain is GAGVSQSPSNKVTEKGKDVELRCDPISGHTALYWYRQSLGQGLEFLIYFQGNSAPDKSGLPSDRFSAERTGGSVSTLTIQRTQQEDSAVYLCASSLVPSGSTRYFGPGTRLLVL.

CDR3 in amino acids: CASSLGPQTGLSNQPQHF. DNA of the CDR3: TGCGCCAGCAGCTTGGGACCCCAGACAGGGTTGAGCAATCAGCCCCAGCATTTT. The rearrangement joins TRBV5-1 to TRBJ1-5, with 7 bases that match TRBD1. The germline CDR1 and CDR2 sequences are SGHRS and YFSETQ. The length of the CDR3 is 18 residues. The trim removed 0 bases at V and 1 base at J, leaving 10 bases unmatched.

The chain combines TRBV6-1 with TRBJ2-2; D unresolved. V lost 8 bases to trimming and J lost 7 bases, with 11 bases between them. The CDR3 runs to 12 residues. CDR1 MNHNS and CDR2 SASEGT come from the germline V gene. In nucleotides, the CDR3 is TGTGCCAGCCCCATCAAGAGCGGGGAGCTGTTTTTT. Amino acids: CASPIKSGELFF.

The DNA for the CDR3 is TGTGCCAGCAGTGGCCACAAGAACACTGAAGCTTTCTTT. Protein: CASSGHKNTEAFF. This chain links TRBV6-5 with TRBJ1-1; D is unresolved. V was shortened by 5 bases and J by 1 base, with 8 bases between the two germline ends. The CDR3 has 13 residues. Germline loops: CDR1 MNHEY, CDR2 SVGAGI.

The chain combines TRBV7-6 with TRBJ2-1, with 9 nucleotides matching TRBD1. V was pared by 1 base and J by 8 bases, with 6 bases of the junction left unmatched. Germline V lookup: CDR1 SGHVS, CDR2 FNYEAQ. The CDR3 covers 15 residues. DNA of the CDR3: TGTGCCAGCAGCTTAGATGACAGGGGGAGGTATGAGCAGTTCTTC. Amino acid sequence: CASSLDDRGRYEQFF.

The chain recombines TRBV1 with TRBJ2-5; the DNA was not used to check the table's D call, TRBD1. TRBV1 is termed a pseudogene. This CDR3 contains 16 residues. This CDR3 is CTSRFCTGHSQETQYF. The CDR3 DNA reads TGCACCAGCAGGTTCTGCACGGGACATTCCCAAGAGACCCAGTACTTC.

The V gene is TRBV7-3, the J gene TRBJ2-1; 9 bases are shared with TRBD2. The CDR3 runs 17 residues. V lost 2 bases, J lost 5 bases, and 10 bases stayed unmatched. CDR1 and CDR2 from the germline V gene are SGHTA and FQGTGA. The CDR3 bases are TGTGCCAGCAGCTTAGTATGGGCGGGAGGGCTGAACAATGAGCAGTTCTTC. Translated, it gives CASSLVWAGGLNNEQFF.

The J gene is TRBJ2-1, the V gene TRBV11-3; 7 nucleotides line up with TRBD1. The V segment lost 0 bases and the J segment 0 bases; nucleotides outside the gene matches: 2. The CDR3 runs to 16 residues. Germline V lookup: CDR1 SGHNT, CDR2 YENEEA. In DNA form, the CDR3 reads TGTGCCAGCAGCTTAGAGGGGGACAGCTCCTACAATGAGCAGTTCTTC. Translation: CASSLEGDSSYNEQFF.